One sample yielded the 10 T cell receptor beta chains listed below, sequenced in a study of blood T cell repertoires in COVID-19. The data were produced by immunoSEQ multiplex PCR, yet TCRdb's version contains in-frame clones alone and is incomplete. The table shows 390,000 or so clones, with about 90% occurring only once. The specimen was peripheral blood. These TCRs come from a woman aged 25 to 39 with COVID-19, enrolled during active disease.

J is TRBJ1-5 and V is TRBV6-2 or TRBV6-3; 7 bases map to TRBD1. Germline CDR1 is MNHEY and CDR2 is SVGEGT. The CDR3 contains 17 residues. V lost 0 bases, J lost 6 bases, and 11 bases stayed unmatched. DNA for the CDR3: TGTGCCAGCAGTTACTCCGCAGACGCGACAGGGCGTCAGCCCCAGCATTTT. It encodes CASSYSADATGRQPQHF.

The rearrangement uses TRBV28 and TRBJ2-6, with 7 bases fitting TRBD1. Germline CDR1 reads MDHEN; CDR2 reads SYDVKM. The CDR3 spans 16 residues. V lost 2 bases to trimming and J lost 3 bases; unmatched junction nucleotides: 4. CDR3 nucleotide sequence: TGTGCCAGCAGTTTAAAAACAGGGGTTGGGGCCAACGTCCTGACTTTC. Amino acids: CASSLKTGVGANVLTF.

The table lists this clone with a few counts. The V gene is TRBV11-3, the J gene TRBJ2-1, with D hard to call. Trimming took off 0 bases at V and 1 base at J, with 10 bases between the two ends. Germline V CDR1 and CDR2: SGHNT, YENEEA. There are 16 residues in the CDR3. CDR3 amino acids: CASSLEFRESYNEQFF. The CDR3 coding sequence is TGTGCCAGCAGCTTAGAGTTTCGAGAATCCTACAATGAGCAGTTCTTC.

CDR3 bases: TGTGCCAGCAGCCACAGGACTCAACTAGCCAAAAACATTCAGTACTTC. Translated, it gives CASSHRTQLAKNIQYF. The chain uses TRBV3-1 (or the pseudogene TRBV3-2) and TRBJ2-4, with D tentatively TRBD2 (5 bases). The CDR3 is 16 amino acids. With 3 bases removed from V and 0 bases from J, the gap between germline ends came to 12 bases. The germline gives CDR1 LGHDT, CDR2 YNNKEL (reference sequence).

This rearrangement joins TRBV5-4 to TRBJ2-3; D might be TRBD2 (5 bases). V was trimmed by 0 bases and J by 4 bases, leaving 15 bases between them. Germline-derived CDR1 and CDR2 are SGHNT and YYREEE (reference sequence). The CDR3 is 16 residues long. DNA for the CDR3: TGTGCCAGCAGCTTGGGGACTTCTAGGGTCGCAGATACGCAGTATTTT. Its translation: CASSLGTSRVADTQYF. Full variable domain (outside the CDR3, taken from reference TRBV5-4 and TRBJ2-3): ETGVTQSPTHLIKTRGQQVTLRCSSQSGHNTVSWYQQALGQGPQFIFQYYREEENGRGNFPPRFSGLQFPNYSSELNVNALELDDSALYLCASSLGTSRVADTQYFGPGTRLTVL.

The rearrangement joins TRBV28 to TRBJ1-5; no definite D call. Germline V gives CDR1 MDHEN, CDR2 SYDVKM. This CDR3 comprises 13 residues. V was shortened by 2 bases and J by 3 bases, with 5 bases between the two germline ends. The CDR3 DNA reads TGTGCCAGCAGTTTACAGGACAATCAGCCCCAGCATTTT. As protein: CASSLQDNQPQHF. Full variable domain (remainder filled in from reference TRBV28 and TRBJ1-5): DVKVTQSSRYLVKRTGEKVFLECVQDMDHENMFWYRQDPGLGLRLIYFSYDVKMKEKGDIPEGYSVSREKKERFSLILESASTNQTSMYLCASSLQDNQPQHFGDGTRLSIL.

The chain combines TRBV19 with TRBJ1-5, with D unclear. This CDR3 has 13 residues. Germline CDR1 is LNHDA and CDR2 is SQIVND (reference sequence). The V end lost 6 bases, the J end lost 0 bases, and 6 bases lay between the germline ends. The CDR3 loop is CASRDYSNQPQHF. As DNA, the CDR3 is TGTGCCAGTAGGGACTATAGCAATCAGCCCCAGCATTTT.

This chain links TRBV10-3 with TRBJ2-1; possible D gene TRBD2, 5 bases. Germline CDR1 and CDR2: ENHRY and SYGVKD. Trimming pared 11 bases from V and 12 bases from J, leaving 17 bases between. CDR3 length: 11 amino acids. CDR3 DNA sequence: TGTGCCTCCGAGGGTGGGCGGGTGCAGTTCTTC. This gives the protein CASEGGRVQFF.

This chain links TRBV2 with TRBJ2-3, with a possible D match to TRBD2 (7 bases). Between the trimmed V and J ends, which lost 3 bases and 4 bases, there was a span of 11 bases. Germline CDR1 SNHLY, CDR2 FYNNEI. This CDR3 has 14 amino acids. The CDR3 nucleotides read TGTGCCAGCAGTGAGGGGGGGGGCCCAGATACGCAGTATTTT. It encodes CASSEGGGPDTQYF. Looking up the rest from reference TRBV2 and TRBJ2-3 gives the full variable domain: EPEVTQTPSHQVTQMGQEVILRCVPISNHLYFYWYRQILGQKVEFLVSFYNNEISEKSEIFDDQFSVERPDGSNFTLKIRSTKLEDSAMYFCASSEGGGPDTQYFGPGTRLTVL.

The rearrangement links TRBV9 to TRBJ2-2; D unclear. V lost 6 bases, J lost 2 bases, and 14 bases lay in between. Germline CDR1 SGDLS, CDR2 YYNGEE. The CDR3 is 15 amino acids. CDR3 loop: CASTALFGNTGELFF. CDR3 DNA: TGTGCCAGCACAGCACTATTCGGCAACACCGGGGAGCTGTTTTTT.